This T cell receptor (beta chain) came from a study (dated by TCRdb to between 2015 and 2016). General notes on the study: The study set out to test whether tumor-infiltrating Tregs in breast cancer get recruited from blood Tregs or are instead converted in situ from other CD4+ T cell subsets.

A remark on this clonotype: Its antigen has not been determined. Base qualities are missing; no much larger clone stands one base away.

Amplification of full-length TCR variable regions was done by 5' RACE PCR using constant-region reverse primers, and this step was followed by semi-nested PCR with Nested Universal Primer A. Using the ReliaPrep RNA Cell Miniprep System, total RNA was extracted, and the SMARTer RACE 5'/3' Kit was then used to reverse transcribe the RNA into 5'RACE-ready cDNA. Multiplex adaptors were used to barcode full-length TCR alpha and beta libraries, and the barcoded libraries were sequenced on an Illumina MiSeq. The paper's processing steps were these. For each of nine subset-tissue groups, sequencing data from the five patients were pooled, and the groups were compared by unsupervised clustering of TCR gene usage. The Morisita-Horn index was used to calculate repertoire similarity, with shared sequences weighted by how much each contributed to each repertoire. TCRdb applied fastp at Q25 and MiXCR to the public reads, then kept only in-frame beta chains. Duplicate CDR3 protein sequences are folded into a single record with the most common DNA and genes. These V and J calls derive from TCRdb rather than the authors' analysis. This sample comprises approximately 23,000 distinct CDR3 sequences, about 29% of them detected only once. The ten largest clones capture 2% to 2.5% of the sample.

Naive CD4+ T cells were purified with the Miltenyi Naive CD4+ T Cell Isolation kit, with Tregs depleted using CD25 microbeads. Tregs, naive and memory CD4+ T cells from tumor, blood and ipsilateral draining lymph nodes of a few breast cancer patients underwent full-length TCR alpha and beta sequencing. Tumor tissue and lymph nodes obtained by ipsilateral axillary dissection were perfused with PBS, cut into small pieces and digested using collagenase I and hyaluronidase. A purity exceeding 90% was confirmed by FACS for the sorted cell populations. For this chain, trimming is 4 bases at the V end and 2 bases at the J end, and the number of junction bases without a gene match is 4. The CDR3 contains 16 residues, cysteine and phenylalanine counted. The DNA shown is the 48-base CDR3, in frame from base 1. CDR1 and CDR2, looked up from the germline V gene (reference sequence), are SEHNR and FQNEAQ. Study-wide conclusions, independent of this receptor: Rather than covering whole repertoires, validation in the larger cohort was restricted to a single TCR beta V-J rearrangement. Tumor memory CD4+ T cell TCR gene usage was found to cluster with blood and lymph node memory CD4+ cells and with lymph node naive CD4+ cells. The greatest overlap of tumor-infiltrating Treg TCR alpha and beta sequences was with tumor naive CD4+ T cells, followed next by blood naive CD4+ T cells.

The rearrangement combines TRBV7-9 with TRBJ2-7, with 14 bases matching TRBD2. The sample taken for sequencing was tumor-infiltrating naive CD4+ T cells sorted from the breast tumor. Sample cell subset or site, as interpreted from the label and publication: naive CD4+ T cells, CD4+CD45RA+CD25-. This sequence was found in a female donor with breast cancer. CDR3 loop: CASSSGLAGVAYEQYF. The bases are TGTGCCAGCAGCTCGGGACTAGCGGGGGTCGCCTACGAGCAGTACTTC.